This entry describes one T cell receptor beta chain. Antigen: not known. The data belong to a study of identical twins. TCRdb reprocessed the 5' RACE reads with MiXCR, giving one entry per CDR3 protein. The table has about 900,000 distinct CDR3 sequences, 9% to 15% seen once. Points from the study as a whole: Invariant MAIT and iNKT cells could partly confound zero-insertion analyses. Modeled out-of-frame TCR alpha sharing in monozygotic twins fell below observed levels. The degree of excess twin sharing was weaker in beta out-of-frame sequences. Whereas memory repertoires showed no such difference, abundant cord blood beta clonotypes carried fewer insertions.

This sample was shared with a second study, whose subject was yellow fever vaccine responses in identical twins.

This TCR derives from a woman under 30 in good health. What was sequenced was PBMCs.

In DNA form, the CDR3 reads TGCAGTGCTAACCAGGGGCAGGGTGAAAAACTGTTTTTT. This translates into CSANQGQGEKLFF. V usage is TRBV20-1 and J usage is TRBJ1-4; D is perhaps TRBD1 (6 bases). The ends were cut back, 4 bases at V and 7 bases at J, with 13 bases in the middle. The CDR3 extends over 13 amino acids. In germline, CDR1 is DFQATT, CDR2 SNEGSKA (reference sequence).